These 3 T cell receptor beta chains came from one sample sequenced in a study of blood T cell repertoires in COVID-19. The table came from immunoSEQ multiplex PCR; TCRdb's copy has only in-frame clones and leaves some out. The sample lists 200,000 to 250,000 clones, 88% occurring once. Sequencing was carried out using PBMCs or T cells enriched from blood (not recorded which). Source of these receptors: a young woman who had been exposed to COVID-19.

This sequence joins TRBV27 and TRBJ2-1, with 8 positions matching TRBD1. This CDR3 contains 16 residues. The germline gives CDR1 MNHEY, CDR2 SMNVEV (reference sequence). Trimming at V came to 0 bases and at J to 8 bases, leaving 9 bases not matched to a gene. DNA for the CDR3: TGTGCCAGCAGTTTATCGGGGACAGGTTTCGGGGATGAGCAGTTCTTC. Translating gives CASSLSGTGFGDEQFF.

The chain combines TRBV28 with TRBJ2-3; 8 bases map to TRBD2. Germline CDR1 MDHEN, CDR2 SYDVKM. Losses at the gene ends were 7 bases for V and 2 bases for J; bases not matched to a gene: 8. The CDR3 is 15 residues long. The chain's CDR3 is CASTLGTSSTDTQYF. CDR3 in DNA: TGTGCCAGCACCCTAGGGACTAGTTCCACAGATACGCAGTATTTT.

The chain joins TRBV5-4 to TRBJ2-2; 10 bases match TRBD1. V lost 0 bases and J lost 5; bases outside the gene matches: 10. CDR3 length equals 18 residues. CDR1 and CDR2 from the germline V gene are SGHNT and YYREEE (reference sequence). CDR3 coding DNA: TGTGCCAGCAGCTTGGCCCTCACCGGGACAGGGGAGACCGGGGAGCTGTTTTTT. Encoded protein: CASSLALTGTGETGELFF.